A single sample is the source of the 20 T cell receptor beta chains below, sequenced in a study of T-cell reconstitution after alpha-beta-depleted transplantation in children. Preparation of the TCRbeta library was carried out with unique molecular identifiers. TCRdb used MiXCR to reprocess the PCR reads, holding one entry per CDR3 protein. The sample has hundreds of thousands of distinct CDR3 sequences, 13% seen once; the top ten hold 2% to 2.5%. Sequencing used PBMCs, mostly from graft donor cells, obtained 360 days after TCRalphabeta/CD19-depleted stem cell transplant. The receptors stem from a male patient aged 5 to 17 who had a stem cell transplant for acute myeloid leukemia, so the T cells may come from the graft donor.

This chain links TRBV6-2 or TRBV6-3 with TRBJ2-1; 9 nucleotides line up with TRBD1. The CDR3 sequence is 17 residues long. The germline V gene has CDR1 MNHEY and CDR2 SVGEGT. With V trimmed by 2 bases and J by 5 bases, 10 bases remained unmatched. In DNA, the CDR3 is TGTGCCAGCAGTTACACAAAAGGGACAGGGAGACACAATGAGCAGTTCTTC. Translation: CASSYTKGTGRHNEQFF.

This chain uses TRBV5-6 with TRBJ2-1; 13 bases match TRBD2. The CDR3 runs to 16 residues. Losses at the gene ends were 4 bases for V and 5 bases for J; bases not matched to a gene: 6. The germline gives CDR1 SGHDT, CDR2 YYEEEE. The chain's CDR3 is CASSPGLAGWDNEQFF. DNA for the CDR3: TGTGCCAGCAGCCCGGGACTAGCGGGATGGGACAATGAGCAGTTCTTC.

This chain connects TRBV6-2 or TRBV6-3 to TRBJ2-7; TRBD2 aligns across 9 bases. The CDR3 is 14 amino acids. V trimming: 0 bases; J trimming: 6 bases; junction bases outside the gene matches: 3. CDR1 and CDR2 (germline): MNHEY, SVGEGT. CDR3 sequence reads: CASSYSEAGGEQYF. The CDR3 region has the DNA TGTGCCAGCAGTTACTCGGAAGCGGGAGGCGAGCAGTACTTC.

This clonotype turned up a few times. The CDR3: CASRQGASTDTQYF. Written as DNA, the CDR3 is TGCGCCAGTCGACAGGGGGCTAGCACAGATACGCAGTATTTT. The genes are TRBV4-3 and TRBJ2-3; TRBD1 agrees at 10 bases. The CDR3 runs 14 residues. V gave up 9 bases and J gave up 0 bases; unmatched junction bases: 3. Germline-derived CDR1 and CDR2 are LGHNA and YSLEER.

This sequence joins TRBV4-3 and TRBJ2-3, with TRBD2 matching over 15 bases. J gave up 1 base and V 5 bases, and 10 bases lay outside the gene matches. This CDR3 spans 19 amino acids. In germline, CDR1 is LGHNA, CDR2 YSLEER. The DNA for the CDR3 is TGCGCCAGCAGCGTACAGGGGGGACTAGCGGGAGGTGGCACAGATACGCAGTATTTT. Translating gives CASSVQGGLAGGGTDTQYF.

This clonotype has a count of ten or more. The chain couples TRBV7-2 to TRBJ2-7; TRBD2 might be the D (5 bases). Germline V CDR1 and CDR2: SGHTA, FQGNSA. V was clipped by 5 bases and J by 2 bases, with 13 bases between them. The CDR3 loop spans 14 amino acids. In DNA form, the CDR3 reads TGTGCCAGCAGCCCCACCTACGGGGCCTACGAGCAGTACTTC. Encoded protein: CASSPTYGAYEQYF.

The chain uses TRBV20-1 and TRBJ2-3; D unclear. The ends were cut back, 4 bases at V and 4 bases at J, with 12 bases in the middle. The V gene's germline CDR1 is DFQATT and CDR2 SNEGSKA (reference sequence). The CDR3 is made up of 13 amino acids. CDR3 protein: CSAKEGPADTQYF. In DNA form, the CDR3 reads TGCAGTGCTAAAGAAGGGCCCGCAGATACGCAGTATTTT.

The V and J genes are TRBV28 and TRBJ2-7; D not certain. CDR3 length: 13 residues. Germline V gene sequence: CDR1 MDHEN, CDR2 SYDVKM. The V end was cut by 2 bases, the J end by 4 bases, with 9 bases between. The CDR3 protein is CASSLGMIYEQYF. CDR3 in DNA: TGTGCCAGCAGTTTAGGAATGATTTACGAGCAGTACTTC.

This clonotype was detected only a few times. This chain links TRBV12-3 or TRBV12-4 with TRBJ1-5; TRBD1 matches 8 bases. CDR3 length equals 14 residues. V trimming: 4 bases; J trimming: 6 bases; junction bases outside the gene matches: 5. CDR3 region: CASSSRTGSQPQHF. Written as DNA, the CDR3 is TGTGCCAGCAGTTCGAGGACAGGGAGTCAGCCCCAGCATTTT.

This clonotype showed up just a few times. The CDR3 protein is CASSLGPMGEQFF. CDR3 sequence (DNA): TGCGCCAGCAGCTTGGGTCCCATGGGTGAGCAGTTCTTC. The V call is TRBV5-1, the J call TRBJ2-1; D is undetermined. The length of the CDR3 is 13 residues. V was pared by 0 bases and J by 9 bases, with 10 bases between. Germline V CDR1 and CDR2: SGHRS, YFSETQ.

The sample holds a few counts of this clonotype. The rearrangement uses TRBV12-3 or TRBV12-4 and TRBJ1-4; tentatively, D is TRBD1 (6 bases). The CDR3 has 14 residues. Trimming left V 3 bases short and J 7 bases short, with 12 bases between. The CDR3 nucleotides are TGTGCCAGCAGTTTCAAGGGGGGGGGTGAAAAACTGTTTTTT. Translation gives CASSFKGGGEKLFF.

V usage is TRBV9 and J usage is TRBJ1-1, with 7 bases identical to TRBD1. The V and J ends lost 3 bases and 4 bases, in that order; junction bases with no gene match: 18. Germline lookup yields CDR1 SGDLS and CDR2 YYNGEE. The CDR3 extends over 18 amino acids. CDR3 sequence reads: CASSGRLNSSTGRTEAFF. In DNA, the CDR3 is TGTGCCAGCAGCGGCCGTCTCAATTCCTCGACAGGGCGCACTGAAGCTTTCTTT.

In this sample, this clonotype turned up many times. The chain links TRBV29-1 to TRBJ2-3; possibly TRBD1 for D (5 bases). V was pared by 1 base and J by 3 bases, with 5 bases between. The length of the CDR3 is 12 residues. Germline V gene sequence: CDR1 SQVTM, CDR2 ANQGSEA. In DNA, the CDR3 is TGCAGCGTTGAAGGACAGACAGATACGCAGTATTTT. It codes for CSVEGQTDTQYF.

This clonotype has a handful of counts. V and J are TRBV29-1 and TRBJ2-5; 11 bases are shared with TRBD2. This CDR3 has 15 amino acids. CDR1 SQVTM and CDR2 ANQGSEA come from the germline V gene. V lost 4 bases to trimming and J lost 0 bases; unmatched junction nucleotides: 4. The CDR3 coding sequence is TGCAGCGTTGCGGTAGCGGGAGGGTACCAAGAGACCCAGTACTTC. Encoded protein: CSVAVAGGYQETQYF.

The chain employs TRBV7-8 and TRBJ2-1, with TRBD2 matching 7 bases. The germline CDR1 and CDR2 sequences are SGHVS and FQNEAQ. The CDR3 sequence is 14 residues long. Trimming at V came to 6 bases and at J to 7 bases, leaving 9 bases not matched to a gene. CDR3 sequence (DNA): TGTGCCAGCAGGGCCGGGACTACCTCTAATGAGCAGTTCTTC. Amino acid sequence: CASRAGTTSNEQFF.

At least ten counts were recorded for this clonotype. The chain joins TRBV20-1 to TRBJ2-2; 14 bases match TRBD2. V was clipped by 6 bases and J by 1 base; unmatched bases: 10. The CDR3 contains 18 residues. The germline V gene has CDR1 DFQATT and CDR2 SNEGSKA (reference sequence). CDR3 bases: TGCAGTGCGACCGACTGGGGGACTAGCGGGGGGAACACCGGGGAGCTGTTTTTT. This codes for CSATDWGTSGGNTGELFF.

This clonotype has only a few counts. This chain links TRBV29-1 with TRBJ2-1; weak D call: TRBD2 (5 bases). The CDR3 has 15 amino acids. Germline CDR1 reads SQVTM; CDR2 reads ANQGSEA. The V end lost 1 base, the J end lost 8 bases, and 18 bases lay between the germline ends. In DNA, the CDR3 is TGCAGCGTTGAAGGCCCTAGCTGGGGTCGCGATGAGCAGTTCTTC. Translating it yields CSVEGPSWGRDEQFF.

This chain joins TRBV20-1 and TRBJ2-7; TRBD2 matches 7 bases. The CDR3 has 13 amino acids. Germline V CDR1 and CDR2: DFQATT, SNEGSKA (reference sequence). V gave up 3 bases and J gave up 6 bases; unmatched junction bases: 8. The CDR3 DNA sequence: TGCAGTGCTAGTCTAGCGGAAGGGCTCGAGCAGTACTTC. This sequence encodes CSASLAEGLEQYF.

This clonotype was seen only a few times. CDR3 bases: TGTGCCAGCAGTGAAGCTGGCGAGGGCCCGAAGACTTACGAGCAGTACTTC. Its translation is CASSEAGEGPKTYEQYF. The V call is TRBV2, the J call TRBJ2-7; possibly TRBD2 for D (5 bases). The CDR3 runs to 17 residues. Trimming removed 0 bases at V and 4 bases at J, with 19 bases between. Germline-derived CDR1 and CDR2 are SNHLY and FYNNEI.

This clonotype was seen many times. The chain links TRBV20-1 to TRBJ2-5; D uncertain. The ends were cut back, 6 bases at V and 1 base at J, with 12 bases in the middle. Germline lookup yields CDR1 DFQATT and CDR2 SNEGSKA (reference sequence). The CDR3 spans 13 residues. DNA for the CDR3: TGCAGTGCCCCGAAACGACCCCAAGAGACCCAGTACTTC. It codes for CSAPKRPQETQYF.